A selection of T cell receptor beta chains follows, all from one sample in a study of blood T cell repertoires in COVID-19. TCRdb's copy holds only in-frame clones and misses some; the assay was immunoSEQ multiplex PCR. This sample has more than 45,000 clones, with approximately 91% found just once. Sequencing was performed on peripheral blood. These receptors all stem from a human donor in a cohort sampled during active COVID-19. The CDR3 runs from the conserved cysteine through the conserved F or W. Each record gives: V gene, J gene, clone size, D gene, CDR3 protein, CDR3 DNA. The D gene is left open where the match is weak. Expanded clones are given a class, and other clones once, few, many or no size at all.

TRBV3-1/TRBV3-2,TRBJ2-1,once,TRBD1,CASSLGTGVGNEQFF,TGTGCCAGCAGCCTCGGGACAGGGGTGGGCAATGAGCAGTTCTTC
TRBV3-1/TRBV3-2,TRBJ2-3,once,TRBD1,CASSQGQGTDTQYF,TGTGCCAGCAGCCAGGGACAGGGGACAGATACGCAGTATTTT
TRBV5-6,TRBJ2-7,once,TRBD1,CASSRDRGHEQYF,TGTGCCAGCAGCCGGGACAGGGGGCATGAGCAGTACTTC
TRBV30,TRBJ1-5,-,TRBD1,CAWSAGTASNQPQHF,TGTGCCTGGAGTGCCGGGACAGCCAGCAATCAGCCCCAGCATTTT
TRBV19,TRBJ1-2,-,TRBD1,CASIPRDRGNYGYTF,TGTGCCAGTATTCCACGGGACAGGGGTAACTATGGCTACACCTTC
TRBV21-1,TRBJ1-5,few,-,CASPATGQPQHF,TGTGCCAGCCCTGCAACAGGTCAGCCCCAGCATTTT
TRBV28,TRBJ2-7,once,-,CASSSSAIGAPFTWQYF,TGTGCCAGCAGTTCTAGCGCCATTGGCGCACCTTTTACGTGGCAGTACTTC
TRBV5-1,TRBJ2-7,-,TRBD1,CASSSGQGSYEQYF,TGCGCCAGCAGCTCCGGACAGGGAAGCTACGAGCAGTACTTC
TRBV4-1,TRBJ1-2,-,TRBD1,CASSPAGTGWVNYGYTF,TGCGCCAGCAGCCCGGCCGGGACAGGGTGGGTTAACTATGGCTACACCTTC
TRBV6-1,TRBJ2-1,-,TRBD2,CASSEVQAGPYNEQFF,TGTGCCAGCAGTGAAGTCCAAGCGGGGCCGTACAATGAGCAGTTCTTC
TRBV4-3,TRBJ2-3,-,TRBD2,CASSQSSGEGTDTQYF,TGCGCCAGCAGCCAGTCAAGCGGGGAGGGGACAGATACGCAGTATTTT
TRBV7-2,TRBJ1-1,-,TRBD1,CASSPRTGMNTEAFF,TGTGCCAGCAGCCCTCGGACAGGGATGAACACTGAAGCTTTCTTT
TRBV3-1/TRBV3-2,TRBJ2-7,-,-,CASSQDLATGMYEQYF,TGTGCCAGCAGCCAAGATTTGGCGACAGGCATGTACGAGCAGTACTTC
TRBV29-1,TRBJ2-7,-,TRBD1,CSANDRGYEQYF,TGCAGCGCCAACGACAGGGGATACGAGCAGTACTTC
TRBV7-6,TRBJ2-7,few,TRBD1,CASSWGQAAYEQYF,TGTGCCAGCAGCTGGGGACAGGCCGCCTACGAGCAGTACTTC
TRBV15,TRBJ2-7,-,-,CATSRDRGSYEQYF,TGTGCCACCAGCAGAGATCGGGGGTCCTACGAGCAGTACTTC
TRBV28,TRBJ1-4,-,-,CASSRGANEKLFF,TGTGCCAGCAGCCGGGGGGCTAATGAAAAACTGTTTTTT
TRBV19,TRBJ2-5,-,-,CASTGNQETQYF,TGTGCCAGTACGGGGAATCAAGAGACCCAGTACTTC
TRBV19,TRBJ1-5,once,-,CASSPGQSFSNQPQHF,TGTGCCAGTAGTCCAGGACAGTCATTTAGCAATCAGCCCCAGCATTTT
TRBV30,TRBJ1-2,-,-,CAWSVPIRAMWGYTF,TGTGCCTGGAGTGTACCGATTAGAGCTATGTGGGGCTACACCTTC
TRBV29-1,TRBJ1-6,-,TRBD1,CSVTDRADSPLHF,TGCAGCGTGACGGACAGGGCTGATTCACCCCTCCACTTT
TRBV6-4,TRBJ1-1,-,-,CASSLLIGGTEAFF,TGTGCCAGCAGTCTCCTAATAGGGGGCACTGAAGCTTTCTTT
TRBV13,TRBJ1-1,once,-,CASRRQSMNTEAFF,TGTGCCAGCAGACGACAGTCGATGAACACTGAAGCTTTCTTT
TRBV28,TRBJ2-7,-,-,CASSSLGDGLLREQYF,TGTGCCAGCAGTTCCCTCGGAGACGGCCTTCTTCGCGAGCAGTACTTC
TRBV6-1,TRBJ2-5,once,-,CASSEGGSVETQYF,TGTGCCAGCAGTGAAGGAGGTAGCGTAGAGACCCAGTACTTC
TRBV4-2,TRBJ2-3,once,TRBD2,CASSRGSGSTDTQYF,TGTGCCAGCAGCCGCGGGAGTGGTAGCACAGATACGCAGTATTTT